These 32 T cell receptor beta chains were sequenced from one sample in a study of cytomegalovirus exposure and HLA in healthy donors. The PCR ran on 60 Vbeta and 13 Jbeta primers. Libraries were prepared by immunoSEQ multiplex PCR; TCRdb keeps only in-frame clonotypes and omits some of them. The table lists 100,000 to 150,000 clones. The sample was PBMCs. Receptors originate from a man aged 30-40 years in good health and CMV-seronegative.

V is TRBV30 and J is TRBJ1-5, with D perhaps matching TRBD1 (5 bases). This CDR3 region has 18 residues. Trimming stripped 0 bases from V and 2 bases from J, with 20 bases between. Germline V lookup: CDR1 GTSNPN, CDR2 SVGIG (reference sequence). CDR3 sequence reads: CAWSVGVKGQRGNQPQHF. The DNA for the CDR3 is TGTGCCTGGAGTGTAGGGGTGAAAGGACAACGAGGCAATCAGCCCCAGCATTTT. The whole variable domain, remainder taken from reference TRBV30 and TRBJ1-5, is SQTIHQWPATLVQPVGSPLSLECTVEGTSNPNLYWYRQAAGRGLQLLFYSVGIGQISSEVPQNLSASRPQDRQFILSSKKLLLSDSGFYLCAWSVGVKGQRGNQPQHFGDGTRLSIL.

The J gene is TRBJ2-7, the V gene TRBV5-1; 7 bases line up with TRBD1. Germline loops: CDR1 SGHRS, CDR2 YFSETQ. The V segment lost 4 bases and the J segment 3 bases; nucleotides outside the gene matches: 7. This CDR3 is 14 amino acids long. The CDR3 here is CASSPRDSFYEQYF. In DNA, the CDR3 is TGCGCCAGCAGCCCCCGGGACAGTTTCTACGAGCAGTACTTC.

This chain uses TRBV28 with TRBJ2-7; 9 bases map to TRBD2. With 6 bases clipped from V and 6 bases from J, the junction kept 12 bases outside the gene matches. CDR3 length equals 15 residues. Germline V gene lookup returns CDR1 MDHEN and CDR2 SYDVKM. In DNA, the CDR3 is TGTGCCAGCAGCCCCTGGGGCGGGAGGGCCGTCGAGCAGTACTTC. Its protein product is CASSPWGGRAVEQYF.

The chain joins TRBV11-3 to TRBJ2-3, with TRBD1 as a possible D gene (5 bases). This CDR3 spans 14 amino acids. Looked up from germline, CDR1 is SGHNT and CDR2 is YENEEA. V lost 4 bases to trimming and J lost 6 bases, with 14 bases between them. CDR3 residues: CASSSQETRDTQYF. CDR3 in DNA: TGTGCCAGCAGCTCACAGGAGACACGGGATACGCAGTATTTT.

The chain employs TRBV19 and TRBJ1-6, with 9 bases matching TRBD1. Germline-derived CDR1 and CDR2 are LNHDA and SQIVND (reference sequence). J gave up 8 bases and V 7 bases, and 9 bases lay outside the gene matches. CDR3 size: 15 residues. The CDR3 region is CASNRDREYDSPLHF. CDR3 DNA sequence: TGTGCCAGTAACCGGGACAGGGAATACGATTCACCCCTCCACTTT.

CDR3 DNA: TGCGCCAGCAGCTTTTTTCTTTCGGGGGAGGCTGAAGCTTTCTTT. The encoded protein is CASSFFLSGEAEAFF. The chain couples TRBV5-1 to TRBJ1-1; tentative D call: TRBD1 (5 bases). Per the germline V gene, CDR1 is SGHRS and CDR2 is YFSETQ. The CDR3 contains 15 residues. Trimming took 2 bases from V and 6 from J, leaving 17 bases between them.

The chain links TRBV6-1 to TRBJ2-1; 10 bases match TRBD2. The CDR3 is 14 residues long. Germline CDR1 and CDR2: MNHNS and SASEGT. The ends lost 9 bases at V and 6 bases at J; junction bases unmatched: 8. CDR3 region: CASHSGRSLNEQFF. CDR3 DNA sequence: TGTGCCAGTCATAGCGGGAGGTCCCTCAATGAGCAGTTCTTC.

The chain carries TRBV5-1 and TRBJ2-7; 8 bases agree with TRBD1. V was clipped by 0 bases and J by 3 bases; unmatched bases: 8. The CDR3 length is 16 residues. Germline CDR1 is SGHRS and CDR2 is YFSETQ. The CDR3 region is CASSLAAGGPVYEQYF. DNA for the CDR3: TGCGCCAGCAGCTTGGCCGCAGGGGGCCCCGTCTACGAGCAGTACTTC.

J is TRBJ1-6 and V is TRBV27; D is ambiguous. V lost 0 bases, J lost 7 bases, and 16 bases lay in between. Germline CDR1 and CDR2: MNHEY and SMNVEV (reference sequence). This CDR3 region has 17 residues. CDR3 bases: TGTGCCAGCAGTTTATCGACGGGTGTTGTTTTAAATTCACCCCTCCACTTT. Translated: CASSLSTGVVLNSPLHF.

In DNA, the CDR3 is TGTGCCAGCAGTCCCCGAACTAGCGGGAGGGTTCTAGAGCAGTTCTTC. Translating it yields CASSPRTSGRVLEQFF. The rearrangement joins TRBV11-3 to TRBJ2-1; 13 bases fit TRBD2. From germline, CDR1 is SGHNT and CDR2 YENEEA. This CDR3 is built from 16 residues. With V trimmed by 6 bases and J by 10 bases, 12 bases remained unmatched.

The V and J genes are TRBV6-5 and TRBJ2-3; 8 bases map to TRBD2. Trimming removed 5 bases from V and 4 bases from J; junction bases left unmatched: 8. The germline CDR1 and CDR2 sequences are MNHEY and SVGAGI. This CDR3 comprises 15 residues. CDR3 bases: TGTGCCAGCAGTGTAACTAGCGGAGGTTCAGATACGCAGTATTTT. It codes for CASSVTSGGSDTQYF.

V and J are TRBV5-6 and TRBJ1-1; 7 bases agree with TRBD1. Germline V lookup: CDR1 SGHDT, CDR2 YYEEEE. V trimming: 8 bases; J trimming: 0 bases; junction bases outside the gene matches: 4. This CDR3 spans 13 amino acids. The CDR3 reads CASATGLNTEAFF. CDR3 nucleotides: TGTGCCAGTGCGACAGGGCTGAACACTGAAGCTTTCTTT.

The chain combines TRBV5-1 with TRBJ2-7, with TRBD2 identical over 7 bases. From germline, CDR1 is SGHRS and CDR2 YFSETQ. V shed 0 bases, J shed 0 bases, and the junction held 6 bases outside the gene matches. The CDR3 runs to 16 residues. The DNA of the CDR3 is TGCGCCAGCAGCTTGGGGCTAGCGGAGAGCTCCTACGAGCAGTACTTC. Translation: CASSLGLAESSYEQYF.

J is TRBJ1-1 and V is TRBV5-1, with TRBD1 matching 8 bases. V dropped 3 bases and J dropped 1; count of bases not matched to a gene: 11. In germline, CDR1 is SGHRS, CDR2 YFSETQ. The CDR3 extends over 17 amino acids. The CDR3 DNA follows: TGCGCCAGCAGCTCCGGACAGGGAGGATCCCCGAACACTGAAGCTTTCTTT. Protein product: CASSSGQGGSPNTEAFF. Full variable domain (rest looked up from reference TRBV5-1 and TRBJ1-1): KAGVTQTPRYLIKTRGQQVTLSCSPISGHRSVSWYQQTPGQGLQFLFEYFSETQRNKGNFPGRFSGRQFSNSRSEMNVSTLELGDSALYLCASSSGQGGSPNTEAFFGQGTRLTVV.

V is TRBV19 and J is TRBJ2-1; 10 nucleotides line up with TRBD2. Germline lookup yields CDR1 LNHDA and CDR2 SQIVND (reference sequence). The CDR3 sequence is 14 residues long. With 7 bases clipped from V and 9 bases from J, the junction kept 9 bases outside the gene matches. The CDR3 bases are TGTGCCAGTATGGTTACTAGCGGGGCTAGTGAGCAGTTCTTC. Translating gives CASMVTSGASEQFF.

This chain joins TRBV19 and TRBJ1-1; 8 bases map to TRBD1. CDR3 length: 16 residues. The V gene end was trimmed by 2 bases and the J gene end by 5 bases; junction bases not matched to a gene: 10. Per the germline V gene, CDR1 is LNHDA and CDR2 is SQIVND (reference sequence). Here the CDR3 DNA reads TGTGCCAGTAGTATACTGGATGGACAGGGAAGAACTGAAGCTTTCTTT. Translated, it gives CASSILDGQGRTEAFF. The complete variable domain, with remaining parts taken from reference TRBV19 and TRBJ1-1, reads DGGITQSPKYLFRKEGQNVTLSCEQNLNHDAMYWYRQDPGQGLRLIYYSQIVNDFQKGDIAEGYSVSREKKESFPLTVTSAQKNPTAFYLCASSILDGQGRTEAFFGQGTRLTVV.

This chain joins TRBV30 and TRBJ2-2, with D perhaps matching TRBD1 (6 bases). Germline V gene lookup returns CDR1 GTSNPN and CDR2 SVGIG (reference sequence). V lost 5 bases and J lost 4, with 17 bases in between. The CDR3 spans 15 residues. The CDR3 nucleotides are TGTGCCTGGCTACCTGGGGACAAACCCACCGGGGAGCTGTTTTTT. This encodes CAWLPGDKPTGELFF.

In DNA form, the CDR3 reads TGTGCCTGGAAAGGACAGTGGAACACTGAAGCTTTCTTT. Its protein product is CAWKGQWNTEAFF. The chain has TRBV30 and TRBJ1-1; possibly TRBD1 for D (6 bases). Germline V CDR1 and CDR2: GTSNPN, SVGIG (reference sequence). V gave up 4 bases and J gave up 1 base, with 10 bases separating them. This CDR3 spans 13 amino acids. Complete variable domain (other parts from reference TRBV30 and TRBJ1-1): SQTIHQWPATLVQPVGSPLSLECTVEGTSNPNLYWYRQAAGRGLQLLFYSVGIGQISSEVPQNLSASRPQDRQFILSSKKLLLSDSGFYLCAWKGQWNTEAFFGQGTRLTVV.

V usage is TRBV5-1 and J usage is TRBJ1-2, with TRBD1 matching 7 bases. Per germline, CDR1 SGHRS and CDR2 YFSETQ. V gave up 6 bases and J gave up 7 bases; unmatched junction bases: 15. The CDR3 length is 15 residues. The CDR3 is CASNQGQTTAAGYTF. The CDR3 nucleotides read TGCGCCAGCAACCAGGGACAGACTACGGCGGCTGGCTACACCTTC.

This sequence joins TRBV29-1 and TRBJ2-5, with 13 nucleotides matching TRBD2. The J call could be wrong; TRBJ2-7 is a better fit for the DNA end. CDR3 size: 14 residues. Germline V lookup: CDR1 SQVTM, CDR2 ANQGSEA. This chain's CDR3 is CSVGWTSGSGEQYF. The CDR3 region has the DNA TGCAGCGTGGGTTGGACTAGCGGGAGTGGCGAGCAGTACTTC.

V is TRBV27 and J is TRBJ2-7; D gene unclear. Trimming left V 4 bases short and J 7 bases short, with 11 bases between. The CDR3 loop spans 12 amino acids. In germline, CDR1 is MNHEY, CDR2 SMNVEV (reference sequence). The CDR3 bases are TGTGCCAGCAGTTCGGCATACGGGGAGCAGTACTTC. The encoded protein is CASSSAYGEQYF.

The CDR3 DNA reads as TGTGCCTGGAGGGGAGGGGGCAATCAGCCCCAGCATTTT. Its translation is CAWRGGGNQPQHF. The chain recombines TRBV30 with TRBJ1-5; D perhaps matches TRBD1 (5 bases). The CDR3 contains 13 residues. Germline V CDR1 and CDR2: GTSNPN, SVGIG (reference sequence). Trimming took off 3 bases at V and 2 bases at J, with 8 bases between the two ends.

The chain joins TRBV5-1 to TRBJ1-2, with D uncertain. The CDR3 sequence is 15 residues long. With 0 bases removed from V and 4 bases from J, the gap between germline ends came to 13 bases. The germline gives CDR1 SGHRS, CDR2 YFSETQ. The CDR3 sequence is CASSLGGGSIYGYTF. DNA for the CDR3: TGCGCCAGCAGCTTGGGCGGAGGGAGTATCTATGGCTACACCTTC. The full variable domain, in which reference TRBV5-1 and TRBJ1-2 provide the parts outside the CDR3, is KAGVTQTPRYLIKTRGQQVTLSCSPISGHRSVSWYQQTPGQGLQFLFEYFSETQRNKGNFPGRFSGRQFSNSRSEMNVSTLELGDSALYLCASSLGGGSIYGYTFGSGTRLTVV.

The rearrangement uses TRBV6-1 and TRBJ1-1; 7 bases fit TRBD1. The CDR3 is 14 amino acids. The junction had 2 bases not matched to a gene; V was cut back by 2 bases and J by 2 bases. The V gene's germline CDR1 is MNHNS and CDR2 SASEGT. This chain's CDR3 is CASSEYRGNTEAFF. DNA of the CDR3: TGTGCCAGCAGTGAATACAGGGGCAACACTGAAGCTTTCTTT.

V and J are TRBV4-2 and TRBJ1-6, with TRBD1 identical over 12 bases. This CDR3 is 17 amino acids long. Per germline, CDR1 LGHNA and CDR2 YNFKEQ. The ends lost 2 bases at V and 5 bases at J; junction bases unmatched: 4. CDR3 in amino acids: CASSQTGQGADNSPLHF. The CDR3 bases are TGTGCCAGCAGCCAAACGGGACAGGGGGCGGATAATTCACCCCTCCACTTT.

The gene calls are TRBV19 and TRBJ2-5; TRBD2 matches at 11 bases. The CDR3 totals 15 residues. Germline assignment: CDR1 LNHDA and CDR2 SQIVND (reference sequence). Losses at the gene ends were 3 bases for V and 5 bases for J; bases not matched to a gene: 5. CDR3 residues: CASSIIAGGWETQYF. CDR3 DNA: TGTGCCAGTAGTATCATAGCGGGAGGGTGGGAGACCCAGTACTTC. Combining the CDR3 with reference TRBV19 and TRBJ2-5 gives the whole variable domain DGGITQSPKYLFRKEGQNVTLSCEQNLNHDAMYWYRQDPGQGLRLIYYSQIVNDFQKGDIAEGYSVSREKKESFPLTVTSAQKNPTAFYLCASSIIAGGWETQYFGPGTRLLVL.

This chain uses TRBV10-3 with TRBJ1-4, with 8 bases matching TRBD1. The CDR3 is 16 residues long. Germline V gene data show CDR1 as ENHRY and CDR2 as SYGVKD. After removal of 6 bases from V and 3 bases from J, the junction contained 9 bases not matched to a gene. CDR3 loop: CAISSGQAPANEKLFF. CDR3 DNA sequence: TGTGCCATCAGCTCGGGACAGGCACCAGCTAATGAAAAACTGTTTTTT.

This chain links TRBV2 with TRBJ1-2, with 10 nucleotides matching TRBD1. The junction had 9 bases not matched to a gene; V was cut back by 9 bases and J by 8 bases. This CDR3 region has 13 residues. CDR1 is SNHLY, CDR2 FYNNEI, per germline. In DNA form, the CDR3 reads TGTGCCAGGCCAAGGGACAGGGGAAACGGCTACACCTTC. It is translated as CARPRDRGNGYTF. The entire variable domain, with the rest obtained from reference TRBV2 and TRBJ1-2, is as follows: EPEVTQTPSHQVTQMGQEVILRCVPISNHLYFYWYRQILGQKVEFLVSFYNNEISEKSEIFDDQFSVERPDGSNFTLKIRSTKLEDSAMYFCARPRDRGNGYTFGSGTRLTVV.

This sequence joins TRBV2 and TRBJ2-1, with 9 bases fitting TRBD2. Trimming at V came to 1 base and at J to 0 bases, leaving 13 bases not matched to a gene. The CDR3 has 20 amino acids. Per the germline V gene, CDR1 is SNHLY and CDR2 is FYNNEI. Here the CDR3 DNA reads TGTGCCAGCAGTGAAGTGGTCCGGCTAGCGGGAAGCAGCTCCTACAATGAGCAGTTCTTC. Its protein product is CASSEVVRLAGSSSYNEQFF.

The chain is built from TRBV2 and TRBJ1-1; possible D gene TRBD1, 5 bases. CDR3 length: 13 residues. Germline V gives CDR1 SNHLY, CDR2 FYNNEI. V lost 5 bases to trimming and J lost 1 base, with 8 bases between them. Here the CDR3 reads CASSSDRNTEAFF. The CDR3 coding sequence is TGTGCCAGCAGTTCTGACAGGAACACTGAAGCTTTCTTT.

This chain joins TRBV4-3 and TRBJ1-2, with no clear D. The CDR3 is made up of 15 amino acids. V gave up 0 bases and J gave up 4 bases, with 12 bases separating them. CDR1 and CDR2 from the germline V gene are LGHNA and YSLEER. The CDR3 bases are TGCGCCAGCAGCCAAGATGGTGAGGGCAGCTATGGCTACACCTTC. Protein sequence: CASSQDGEGSYGYTF.

The chain uses TRBV2 and TRBJ2-7, with a weak D call TRBD1 (5 bases). The ends were cut back, 8 bases at V and 7 bases at J, with 12 bases in the middle. The CDR3 is 11 amino acids. CDR1 SNHLY and CDR2 FYNNEI come from the germline V gene. For the CDR3, the DNA is TGTGCCAGCTCAGAAGGGGAAGAGCAGTACTTC. Protein: CASSEGEEQYF. The full variable domain, completed using reference TRBV2 and TRBJ2-7, is EPEVTQTPSHQVTQMGQEVILRCVPISNHLYFYWYRQILGQKVEFLVSFYNNEISEKSEIFDDQFSVERPDGSNFTLKIRSTKLEDSAMYFCASSEGEEQYFGPGTRLTVT.